The 8 T cell receptor beta chains listed next were all sequenced from one sample in a study of blood T cell repertoires in COVID-19. TCRdb's table, derived via immunoSEQ multiplex PCR, lists solely in-frame clones and lacks some. The repertoire consists of hundreds of thousands of clones, with around 83% occurring once and the leading ten covering 8.2%. Sequenced input: peripheral blood. These TCRs come from a woman between 45 and 60 years old with acute or convalescent COVID-19.

The chain combines TRBV20-1 with TRBJ2-7; perhaps TRBD2 as D (5 bases). The CDR3 runs to 11 residues. The V end lost 6 bases, the J end lost 5 bases, and 11 bases lay between the germline ends. CDR1 is DFQATT, CDR2 SNEGSKA, per germline (reference sequence). As DNA, the CDR3 is TGCAGTGCGGAGGACGGGGACGAGCAGTACTTC. Amino acid sequence: CSAEDGDEQYF.

This chain connects TRBV7-9 to TRBJ2-1, with 13 positions matching TRBD2. V lost 1 base to trimming and J lost 5 bases; unmatched junction nucleotides: 11. Looked up from germline, CDR1 is SEHNR and CDR2 is FQNEAQ (reference sequence). The CDR3 runs 19 residues. The CDR3 region is CASSLVGLAGLSGDNEQFF. In nucleotides, the CDR3 is TGTGCCAGCAGCTTAGTGGGACTAGCGGGACTCTCGGGGGACAATGAGCAGTTCTTC.

This clone was observed a few times. The rearrangement uses TRBV7-2 and TRBJ1-2; D is possibly TRBD1 (6 bases). V gave up 1 base and J gave up 6 bases, with 18 bases separating them. Germline CDR1 SGHTA, CDR2 FQGNSA. The length of the CDR3 is 16 residues. The CDR3 region is CASSLVQGTNVNGYTF. CDR3 sequence (DNA): TGTGCCAGCAGCTTAGTTCAGGGGACAAACGTCAATGGCTACACCTTC.

The V gene is TRBV12-5, the J gene TRBJ2-4; TRBD2 might be the D (7 bases). Trimming took off 6 bases at V and 7 bases at J, with 19 bases between the two ends. In germline, CDR1 is LGHNT, CDR2 FRNRAP. The CDR3 contains 15 residues. The CDR3 region has the DNA TGTGCTAGTGGAACTGGCGGGGGCCGGGGTAACATTCAGTACTTC. Residues: CASGTGGGRGNIQYF.

The V gene is TRBV27, the J gene TRBJ1-2, with a possible D match to TRBD1 (5 bases). Germline lookup yields CDR1 MNHEY and CDR2 SMNVEV (reference sequence). V was clipped by 2 bases and J by 6 bases, with 13 bases between them. The CDR3 is 14 residues long. In DNA, the CDR3 is TGTGCCAGCAGTTTAGGGGCCAGCTCGAATGGCTACACCTTC. Its translation: CASSLGASSNGYTF.

The V gene is TRBV2, the J gene TRBJ2-5; D is uncertain. With 6 bases removed from V and 1 base from J, the gap between germline ends came to 3 bases. In germline, CDR1 is SNHLY, CDR2 FYNNEI. The CDR3 is 11 residues long. The CDR3 loop reads CASRLQETQYF. The DNA for the CDR3 is TGTGCCAGCAGACTCCAAGAGACCCAGTACTTC. The entire variable domain, with the rest obtained from reference TRBV2 and TRBJ2-5, is as follows: EPEVTQTPSHQVTQMGQEVILRCVPISNHLYFYWYRQILGQKVEFLVSFYNNEISEKSEIFDDQFSVERPDGSNFTLKIRSTKLEDSAMYFCASRLQETQYFGPGTRLLVL.

V and J are TRBV2 and TRBJ2-1; TRBD2 agrees at 13 bases. The V segment lost 8 bases and the J segment 0 bases; nucleotides outside the gene matches: 1. Looked up from germline, CDR1 is SNHLY and CDR2 is FYNNEI. The CDR3 contains 15 residues. The CDR3 DNA follows: TGTGCCAGCCGGACTAGCGGGAGCTCCTACAATGAGCAGTTCTTC. This gives the protein CASRTSGSSYNEQFF.

This sequence joins TRBV6-1 and TRBJ2-4; 8 bases align to TRBD1. The CDR3 covers 14 residues. The V and J ends lost 3 bases and 7 bases, in that order; junction bases with no gene match: 5. Germline CDR1 MNHNS, CDR2 SASEGT. The CDR3 coding sequence is TGTGCCAGCAGTGACACAGGGGGAAGGAACATTCAGTACTTC. Protein product: CASSDTGGRNIQYF.